The clone carrying this T cell receptor beta chain has more than one count but fewer than ten. Its antigen is still unknown. Trimming cost V 7 bases and J 4 bases; bases outside gene matches: 9. The length of the CDR3 is 14 residues. Germline assignment: CDR1 MDHEN and CDR2 SYDVKM. This sample was taken from a study of CD8 T cells in ankylosing spondylitis. The study, taken as a whole, reports: What seemed typical of ankylosing spondylitis blood was a TCR beta motif built from about 8 highly homologous variants.

TCRdb analysed the 5' RACE reads with MiXCR anew, one entry per CDR3 protein. Here the sample spans 250,000 to 350,000 distinct CDR3 sequences, around 21% being singletons. The sequence was obtained from a female donor with ankylosing spondylitis or in good health (not recorded which). The V gene is TRBV28, the J gene TRBJ2-7; 8 bases map to TRBD2. Source material: blood, either unsorted or a sorted T cell fraction (not recorded which). The CDR3 region has the DNA TGTGCCAGCACCCCCTGGGCTAGCGGGTACGAGCAGTACTTC. Protein: CASTPWASGYEQYF.